What follows describes a single T cell receptor beta chain. These data come from a study of blood T cell repertoires in COVID-19. The V gene end was trimmed by 2 bases and the J gene end by 5 bases; junction bases not matched to a gene: 14. There are 18 residues in the CDR3. Germline V CDR1 and CDR2: ENHRY, SYGVKD. Using immunoSEQ multiplex PCR, the repertoire was profiled, and TCRdb retains in-frame clones only, with some absent. The sample holds 12,000 or so clones, 72% seen once. The specimen sequenced was peripheral blood. The chain couples TRBV10-3 to TRBJ2-5; TRBD1 matches 10 bases. The sequence derives from a man between 60 and 75 years old with COVID-19, enrolled during active disease. CDR3 sequence (DNA): TGTGCCATCAGTGAGCCGCGCCGGGACAGGGGAATTCTGGAGACCCAGTACTTC. Its translation is CAISEPRRDRGILETQYF.